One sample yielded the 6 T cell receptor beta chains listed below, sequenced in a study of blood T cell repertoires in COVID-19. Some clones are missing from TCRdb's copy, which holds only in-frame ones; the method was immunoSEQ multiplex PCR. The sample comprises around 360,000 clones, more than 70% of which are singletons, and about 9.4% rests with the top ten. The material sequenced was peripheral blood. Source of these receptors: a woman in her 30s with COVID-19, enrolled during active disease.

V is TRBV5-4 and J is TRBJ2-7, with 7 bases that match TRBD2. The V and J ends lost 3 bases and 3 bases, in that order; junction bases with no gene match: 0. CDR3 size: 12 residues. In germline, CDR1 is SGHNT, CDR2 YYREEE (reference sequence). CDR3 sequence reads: CASSWGGYEQYF. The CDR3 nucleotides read TGTGCCAGCAGCTGGGGGGGCTACGAGCAGTACTTC.

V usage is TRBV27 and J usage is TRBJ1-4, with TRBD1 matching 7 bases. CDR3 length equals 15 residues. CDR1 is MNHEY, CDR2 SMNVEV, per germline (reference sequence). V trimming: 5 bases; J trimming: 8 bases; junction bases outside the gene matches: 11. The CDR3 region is CASSRSRGRWEKLFF. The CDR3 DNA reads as TGTGCCAGCAGTAGATCTAGGGGGCGGTGGGAAAAACTGTTTTTT. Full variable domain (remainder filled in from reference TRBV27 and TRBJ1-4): EAQVTQNPRYLITVTGKKLTVTCSQNMNHEYMSWYRQDPGLGLRQIYYSMNVEVTDKGDVPEGYKVSRKEKRNFPLILESPSPNQTSLYFCASSRSRGRWEKLFFGSGTQLSVL.

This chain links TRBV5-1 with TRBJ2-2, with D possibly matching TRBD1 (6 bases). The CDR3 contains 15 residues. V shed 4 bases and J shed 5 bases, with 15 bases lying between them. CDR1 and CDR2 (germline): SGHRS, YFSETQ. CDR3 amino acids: CASSPGTLKTGELFF. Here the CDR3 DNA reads TGCGCCAGCAGCCCTGGGACATTAAAGACCGGGGAGCTGTTTTTT.

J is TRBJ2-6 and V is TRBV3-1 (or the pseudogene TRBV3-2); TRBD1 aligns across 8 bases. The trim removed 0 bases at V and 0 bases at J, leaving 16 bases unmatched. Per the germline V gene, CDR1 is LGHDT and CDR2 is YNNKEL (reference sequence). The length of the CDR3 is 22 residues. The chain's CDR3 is CASSQDHINPGQEISGANVLTF. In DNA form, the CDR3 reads TGTGCCAGCAGCCAAGACCACATTAATCCGGGACAGGAAATCTCTGGGGCCAACGTCCTGACTTTC.

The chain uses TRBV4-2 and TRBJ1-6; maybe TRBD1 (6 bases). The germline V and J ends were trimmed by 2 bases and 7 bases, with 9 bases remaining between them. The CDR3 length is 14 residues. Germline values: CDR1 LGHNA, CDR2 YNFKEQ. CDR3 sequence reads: CASSQFTGNSPLHF. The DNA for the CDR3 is TGTGCCAGCAGCCAATTTACAGGGAATTCACCCCTCCACTTT.

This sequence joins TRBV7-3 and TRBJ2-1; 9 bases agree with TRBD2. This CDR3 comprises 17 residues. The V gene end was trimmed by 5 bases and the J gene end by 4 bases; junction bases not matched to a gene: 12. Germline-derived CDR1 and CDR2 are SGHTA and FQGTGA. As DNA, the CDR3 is TGTGCCAGCAGCCCTGATAGTGGGACTAGCAAATACAATGAGCAGTTCTTC. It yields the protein CASSPDSGTSKYNEQFF.